Here is one T cell receptor beta chain with its context. Measured with immunoSEQ multiplex PCR; TCRdb has only the in-frame clones, and not every one. The sample consists of about 54,000 clones, 75% to 95% of them appearing once. The source of the sample is a study of T cell changes during pregnancy in multiple sclerosis. The TCR was taken from a female donor in good health, enrolled as a control in a pregnancy study. Sequenced material: peripheral blood, taken after pregnancy.

The CDR3 DNA sequence: TGTGCCAGCAGTTATTCGACAGGGCCCCACTATGGCTACACCTTC. This sequence encodes CASSYSTGPHYGYTF. The V and J genes are TRBV6-7 and TRBJ1-2, with 7 positions matching TRBD1. TRBV6-7 is treated as an ORF (open reading frame) with a function not yet certain. After removal of 3 bases from V and 3 bases from J, the junction contained 7 bases not matched to a gene. The CDR3 sequence is 15 residues long.